What follows describes a single T cell receptor (beta chain). Its antigen remains unknown. This record belongs to a study of shared clonotypes between healthy human individuals. The study, taken as a whole, reports: Tissue TCR repertoires likely differ from these blood-only repertoires. Despite large depth, rarefaction showed incomplete sorted-subset sequencing.

Method: immunoSEQ multiplex PCR; TCRdb's copy keeps in-frame clones and lacks some. This sample has fewer than 2.5 million clones, with roughly 93% found just once. Germline V CDR1 and CDR2: MNHNS, SASEGT. The CDR3 spans 16 residues. V was pared by 1 base and J by 4 bases, with 16 bases between. This sequence was found in a man aged 18 to 30 in good health. Some clones in this sample may be carry-over from other donors' samples. Sequenced input: naive CD4+ T cells from PBMCs. The subset was: CD45RA+ positively selected. The J gene is TRBJ1-2, the V gene TRBV6-1; perhaps TRBD1 as D (5 bases). In nucleotides, the CDR3 is TGTGCCAGCAGTGAAGTGAACTTTCAAGGGGTCTATGGCTACACCTTC. This encodes CASSEVNFQGVYGYTF.